This T cell receptor beta chain was captured by sequencing in a study of blood T cell repertoires in COVID-19. For the study at large: From T cells, B-cell-depleted T cells, or PBMCs came the material, which was cDNA or gDNA.

Only in-frame clones appear in the TCRdb table, and some are missing; sequencing was by immunoSEQ multiplex PCR. Here the sample spans about 200,000 clones, 65% to 90% being singletons. Participant-reported clinical history was the basis for cohort assignment. CDR3 length equals 17 residues. Germline CDR1 reads SGHTA; CDR2 reads FQGNSA. J was trimmed by 8 bases and V by 2 bases; bases with no gene match: 10. The receptor was isolated from a woman aged 40 to 49 with acute COVID-19. Sequencing used PBMCs or T cells enriched from blood (not recorded which). This chain links TRBV7-2 with TRBJ2-4, with 12 positions matching TRBD2. This CDR3 is CASSLNPSGRAPYIQYF. The CDR3 DNA is TGTGCCAGCAGCTTAAACCCTAGCGGGAGGGCCCCGTACATTCAGTACTTC.